These 22 T cell receptor beta chains were all obtained from the same sample, sequenced in a study of cytomegalovirus exposure and HLA in healthy donors. The table came from immunoSEQ multiplex PCR; TCRdb's copy has only in-frame clones and leaves some out. This table has around 150,000 clones, approximately 90% appearing once. Input material: PBMCs. The receptors come from a man aged 18 to 29 in good health and CMV-seronegative.

This clone occurred a few times. The chain links TRBV7-2 to TRBJ1-1; TRBD1 matches 9 bases. This CDR3 spans 14 amino acids. V lost 5 bases to trimming and J lost 3 bases; unmatched junction nucleotides: 4. The germline V gene has CDR1 SGHTA and CDR2 FQGNSA. The CDR3 spells CASSHGTGYTEAFF. CDR3 DNA sequence: TGTGCCAGCAGCCACGGGACAGGGTACACTGAAGCTTTCTTT.

This clone was recorded a few times. The chain joins TRBV5-6 to TRBJ1-4; the match to TRBD1 covers 9 bases. The CDR3 totals 14 residues. With 2 bases clipped from V and 7 bases from J, the junction kept 3 bases outside the gene matches. The germline CDR1 and CDR2 sequences are SGHDT and YYEEEE. DNA of the CDR3: TGTGCCAGCAGCTTCGGACAGGGGAGTGAAAAACTGTTTTTT. It is translated as CASSFGQGSEKLFF. The whole variable domain, filled in from reference TRBV5-6 and TRBJ1-4, reads DAGVTQSPTHLIKTRGQQVTLRCSPKSGHDTVSWYQQALGQGPQFIFQYYEEEERQRGNFPDRFSGHQFPNYSSELNVNALLLGDSALYLCASSFGQGSEKLFFGSGTQLSVL.

The table lists this clone with a few counts. Other DNA sequences within the sample encode an identical CDR3. The J gene is TRBJ1-5, the V gene TRBV7-2, with a tentative D call TRBD1 (5 bases). Germline V lookup: CDR1 SGHTA, CDR2 FQGNSA. The CDR3 runs to 14 residues. Trimming removed 2 bases at V and 2 bases at J, with 7 bases between. The CDR3 reads CASSLQGGNQPQHF. The CDR3 DNA sequence: TGTGCCAGCAGCTTACAGGGTGGCAATCAGCCCCAGCATTTT.

CDR3: CANTFGRAGLSGELFF. For the CDR3, the DNA is TGTGCCAACACTTTCGGGAGGGCCGGATTATCCGGGGAGCTGTTTTTT. V is TRBV6-4 and J is TRBJ2-2, with 8 bases that match TRBD2. The J segment lost 6 bases and the V segment lost 10 bases, leaving 16 bases of the junction unmatched. Germline V CDR1 and CDR2: MRHNA, SNTAGT. The CDR3 extends over 16 amino acids.

The genes are TRBV29-1 and TRBJ2-1, with D perhaps matching TRBD2 (6 bases). The germline CDR1 and CDR2 sequences are SQVTM and ANQGSEA. The ends were cut back, 7 bases at V and 0 bases at J, with 16 bases in the middle. The CDR3 is 15 amino acids. The CDR3 DNA reads as TGCAGCGCTGGAGGGACGGCGAGCTCCTACAATGAGCAGTTCTTC. Translating gives CSAGGTASSYNEQFF.

This chain joins TRBV11-2 and TRBJ2-3; D perhaps matches TRBD2 (5 bases). The CDR3 length is 17 residues. Germline CDR1 and CDR2: SGHAT and FQNNGV. Trimming removed 3 bases from V and 0 bases from J, with 16 bases in between. The CDR3 is CASSFSFERRSTDTQYF. The CDR3 DNA follows: TGTGCCAGCAGCTTTTCCTTTGAGAGGAGGAGCACAGATACGCAGTATTTT.

The rearrangement uses TRBV11-3 and TRBJ1-2; TRBD1 matches at 10 bases. Trimming cost V 5 bases and J 6 bases; bases outside gene matches: 3. Germline CDR1 is SGHNT and CDR2 is YENEEA. The CDR3 consists of 13 residues. The CDR3 nucleotides are TGTGCCAGCAGCAAGACAGGGGGCGATGGCTACACCTTC. As protein: CASSKTGGDGYTF.

V is TRBV5-1 and J is TRBJ1-1; tentative D call: TRBD1 (6 bases). Germline V gives CDR1 SGHRS, CDR2 YFSETQ. V lost 4 bases and J lost 2, with 15 bases in between. The CDR3 has 15 residues. The CDR3 reads CASSGERGANTEAFF. As DNA, the CDR3 is TGCGCCAGCAGCGGCGAGCGGGGGGCAAACACTGAAGCTTTCTTT.

The chain is built from TRBV10-3 and TRBJ2-2; TRBD1 might be the D (5 bases). Trimming stripped 11 bases from V and 1 base from J, with 11 bases between. Germline V gives CDR1 ENHRY, CDR2 SYGVKD. This CDR3 has 13 amino acids. Written as DNA, the CDR3 is TGTGCCTCGACAACAGGGAACACCGGGGAGCTGTTTTTT. Its translation is CASTTGNTGELFF.

The chain joins TRBV6-1 to TRBJ2-3, with TRBD1 as a possible D gene (5 bases). CDR3 length: 15 residues. V lost 2 bases and J lost 0, with 9 bases in between. Per the germline V gene, CDR1 is MNHNS and CDR2 is SASEGT. The CDR3 protein is CASSETPGSTDTQYF. In DNA form, the CDR3 reads TGTGCCAGCAGTGAAACTCCAGGGAGCACAGATACGCAGTATTTT.

This chain connects TRBV19 to TRBJ1-1; D uncertain. V lost 3 bases and J 1 base, leaving 6 bases between the germline ends. This CDR3 is built from 13 residues. CDR1 LNHDA and CDR2 SQIVND come from the germline V gene (reference sequence). CDR3 nucleotides: TGTGCCAGTAGTATTCGGAGGAACACTGAAGCTTTCTTT. Translation: CASSIRRNTEAFF.

The chain has TRBV5-1 and TRBJ2-1; D unresolved. The CDR3 is 15 amino acids. V shed 5 bases and J shed 0 bases, with 12 bases lying between them. Germline CDR1 and CDR2: SGHRS and YFSETQ. The CDR3 bases are TGCGCCAGCAGACCTCTGGCGGACTCCTACAATGAGCAGTTCTTC. It encodes CASRPLADSYNEQFF. The full variable domain, its missing parts supplied by reference TRBV5-1 and TRBJ2-1, is KAGVTQTPRYLIKTRGQQVTLSCSPISGHRSVSWYQQTPGQGLQFLFEYFSETQRNKGNFPGRFSGRQFSNSRSEMNVSTLELGDSALYLCASRPLADSYNEQFFGPGTRLTVL.

The V call is TRBV7-2, the J call TRBJ1-2; TRBD1 aligns across 9 bases. CDR3 length: 13 amino acids. With 5 bases clipped from V and 8 bases from J, the junction kept 6 bases outside the gene matches. Germline V CDR1 and CDR2: SGHTA, FQGNSA. CDR3 nucleotide sequence: TGTGCCAGCAGCAGGGACAGGGCGGTCGGCTACACCTTC. It translates to CASSRDRAVGYTF.

V is TRBV28 and J is TRBJ1-6; a weak D match, TRBD1 (6 bases). The V end was cut by 5 bases, the J end by 7 bases, with 15 bases between. The CDR3 runs 15 residues. Germline V gene sequence: CDR1 MDHEN, CDR2 SYDVKM. CDR3 DNA sequence: TGTGCCAGCAGTATAGACGGGACAAAGAATTCACCCCTCCACTTT. It is translated as CASSIDGTKNSPLHF.

The CDR3 protein is CASSLGGEGNQPQHF. Here the CDR3 DNA reads TGTGCCAGCAGCTTGGGGGGGGAGGGCAATCAGCCCCAGCATTTT. This chain connects TRBV13 to TRBJ1-5, with D perhaps matching TRBD1 (5 bases). The CDR3 contains 15 residues. In germline, CDR1 is PRHDT, CDR2 FYEKMQ (reference sequence). The V and J ends lost 3 bases and 2 bases respectively, with 11 bases between them. Based on the CDR3 plus reference TRBV13 and TRBJ1-5, the full variable domain is AAGVIQSPRHLIKEKRETATLKCYPIPRHDTVYWYQQGPGQDPQFLISFYEKMQSDKGSIPDRFSAQQFSDYHSELNMSSLELGDSALYFCASSLGGEGNQPQHFGDGTRLSIL.

The chain combines TRBV28 with TRBJ2-5; 7 nucleotides align to TRBD1. CDR3 size: 16 residues. The J segment lost 3 bases and the V segment lost 8 bases, leaving 15 bases of the junction unmatched. Germline CDR1 MDHEN, CDR2 SYDVKM. CDR3 sequence reads: CASPPPVGTAKETQYF. CDR3 bases: TGTGCCAGCCCCCCTCCCGTCGGGACAGCCAAAGAGACCCAGTACTTC.

This rearrangement joins TRBV11-3 to TRBJ1-3; no firm D call. The ends were cut back, 8 bases at V and 0 bases at J, with 20 bases in the middle. Germline-derived CDR1 and CDR2 are SGHNT and YENEEA. The CDR3 totals 17 residues. CDR3 sequence reads: CASPAGRHSTSGNTIYF. The CDR3 bases are TGTGCCAGCCCGGCCGGCAGGCACTCGACCTCTGGAAACACCATATATTTT.

This chain links TRBV2 with TRBJ2-5; maybe TRBD2 (6 bases). The CDR3 contains 15 residues. CDR1 SNHLY and CDR2 FYNNEI come from the germline V gene. V was pared by 8 bases and J by 7 bases, with 23 bases between. This CDR3 reads CASASGVAGLGTQYF. The CDR3 DNA reads TGTGCCAGCGCCTCGGGGGTGGCGGGGCTAGGGACCCAGTACTTC.

The V gene is TRBV29-1, the J gene TRBJ1-1; D remains unclear. CDR3 size: 14 residues. Trimming removed 7 bases at V and 2 bases at J, with 17 bases between. Germline CDR1 SQVTM, CDR2 ANQGSEA. CDR3 DNA: TGCAGCGCCGTTGTGACGGGAGCAAACACTGAAGCTTTCTTT. Protein sequence: CSAVVTGANTEAFF.

The chain is built from TRBV6-6 and TRBJ1-5; 7 bases are a match to TRBD1. V shed 9 bases and J 6 bases; nucleotides not matched to a gene: 11. From germline, CDR1 is MNHNY and CDR2 SVGAGI (reference sequence). This CDR3 comprises 14 residues. The CDR3 nucleotides read TGTGCCAGTAGACAGGGAAATTTTCGTCAGCCCCAGCATTTT. Its protein is CASRQGNFRQPQHF.

J is TRBJ1-1 and V is TRBV29-1; D unresolved. CDR1 and CDR2 (germline): SQVTM, ANQGSEA. This CDR3 contains 13 residues. Trimming took 1 base from V and 3 from J, leaving 9 bases between them. The CDR3 DNA reads TGCAGCGTTGAAGGTATGGCAGACACTGAAGCTTTCTTT. Its translation: CSVEGMADTEAFF. Combining the CDR3 with reference TRBV29-1 and TRBJ1-1 gives the whole variable domain SAVISQKPSRDICQRGTSLTIQCQVDSQVTMMFWYRQQPGQSLTLIATANQGSEATYESGFVIDKFPISRPNLTFSTLTVSNMSPEDSSIYLCSVEGMADTEAFFGQGTRLTVV.

J is TRBJ1-5 and V is TRBV27; D gene uncertain. CDR3 size: 13 residues. The V gene's germline CDR1 is MNHEY and CDR2 SMNVEV (reference sequence). V lost 3 bases and J lost 5, with 8 bases in between. The CDR3 here is CASSFRWYQPQHF. The CDR3 DNA reads as TGTGCCAGCAGTTTCCGGTGGTATCAGCCCCAGCATTTT.